This TCR beta chain was identified during a study of lymphopenia after photon versus proton radiotherapy. Regarding the study as a whole: Relative stability marked proton patients; photon patients lost diversity and naive cells. Only patients who died were analyzed for survival; proton advantage is unproven.

The V gene lost 7 bases and the J gene lost 7 bases, with 17 bases spanning the gap. The CDR3 consists of 13 residues. Germline assignment: CDR1 MNHNS and CDR2 SASEGT. With respect to this clone: What it recognizes is unknown.

Measured with immunoSEQ multiplex PCR; TCRdb has only the in-frame clones, and not every one. The sample records roughly 65,000 clones, approximately 90% being singletons. The receptor comes from a woman between 70 and 85 years old with pancreatic cancer. Source: peripheral blood, taken from a patient treated with photon-based radiotherapy. The rearrangement uses TRBV6-1 and TRBJ2-7; D may be TRBD1 (5 bases). The CDR3 sequence: CASTQGAGREQYF. CDR3 bases: TGTGCCAGCACCCAAGGGGCAGGGCGGGAGCAGTACTTC.